The rows below give T cell receptor beta chains drawn from one sample of a study of T cells in Graves' hyperthyroidism and ophthalmopathy. TCRdb redid the calling of the multiplex PCR reads with MiXCR, one entry per CDR3 protein. The repertoire includes around 300,000 distinct CDR3 sequences, approximately 12% of them detected once, and almost 8% sits in the top ten. Sequencing used blood. These receptors were collected from a woman aged 25-40 years with Graves' hyperthyroidism that later progressed to Graves' ophthalmopathy. Each CDR3 is given with its conserved first and last residue. The order of the fields is D gene, CDR3 length, J gene, V gene, clone size, CDR3 DNA, CDR3 protein. D genes are given only for firm matches. Some rows mark clone size as missing; the rest say once, few, many or name a class of expanded clone.

>-|18|TRBJ2-3|TRBV12-3/TRBV12-4|-
TGTGCCAGCAACGGGGGAAGGGGAAGCGGAGGGGACACAGATACGCAGTATTTT
CASNGGRGSGGDTDTQYF
>-|14|TRBJ1-4|TRBV7-3|-
TGTGCCAGCAGCCCAGGACAGATTTATGAAAAACTGTTTTTT
CASSPGQIYEKLFF
>-|17|TRBJ2-3|TRBV4-3|few
TGCGCCAGCAGCCAAGGACGGGGGCTAGCGGGCACAGATACGCAGTATTTT
CASSQGRGLAGTDTQYF
>-|14|TRBJ2-7|TRBV7-8|many
TGTGCCAGCAGCTTAGTCACCGAGTCCTACGAGCAGTACTTC
CASSLVTESYEQYF
>TRBD1|15|TRBJ2-5|TRBV7-2|-
TGTGCCAGCAGCTCGACAGGGGCCCGATACGGGACCCAGTACTTC
CASSSTGARYGTQYF
>-|12|TRBJ2-5|TRBV4-1|-
TGCGCCAGCAGCCAAGTAGGCCAGACCCAGTACTTC
CASSQVGQTQYF
>TRBD1|17|TRBJ1-1|TRBV11-2|many
TGTGCCAGCAGCTTAGATACACAGGGGGGGATGAACACTGAAGCTTTCTTT
CASSLDTQGGMNTEAFF
>-|16|TRBJ2-4|TRBV4-3|few
TGCGCCAGCAGCCAAGATTTTGGGACCCTCGGGGAGATTCAGTACTTC
CASSQDFGTLGEIQYF
>TRBD2|15|TRBJ2-1|TRBV7-2|many
TGTGCCAGCAGCATTAGCGGGATTCCCTACAATGAGCAGTTCTTC
CASSISGIPYNEQFF
>-|13|TRBJ2-1|TRBV2|many
TGTGCCAGCAGTGAAGCTTTCGTTAACGAGCAGTTCTTC
CASSEAFVNEQFF
>-|15|TRBJ2-3|TRBV20-1|few
TGCAGTGCCTACCTAGACTGGCCACCCACAGATACGCAGTATTTT
CSAYLDWPPTDTQYF
>TRBD1|15|TRBJ2-7|TRBV7-2|-
TGTGCCAGCAGCCTACCGGGACAGGGGACCTACGAGCAGTACTTC
CASSLPGQGTYEQYF
>-|14|TRBJ2-3|TRBV4-3|-
TGCGCCAGCAGCCAAGGTTCTCGGAAGGATACGCAGTATTTT
CASSQGSRKDTQYF
>TRBD1|18|TRBJ1-1|TRBV28|many
TGTGCCAGCAGTTCCCTTTGGACAGGGGAGGTTCGGAACACTGAAGCTTTCTTT
CASSSLWTGEVRNTEAFF
>TRBD2|19|TRBJ2-3|TRBV19|few
TGTGCCAGTAGTATAGATCTGTGGACTAGCGGTAGTAGCGCAGATACGCAGTATTTT
CASSIDLWTSGSSADTQYF
>-|16|TRBJ1-2|TRBV19|few
TGTGCCAGTAGCTCCAAGAAGGGGGGCATTAACTATGGCTACACCTTC
CASSSKKGGINYGYTF
>-|11|TRBJ2-2|TRBV6-2/TRBV6-3|many
TGTGCCAGCACCAACACCGGGGAGCTGTTTTTT
CASTNTGELFF
>TRBD1|14|TRBJ2-3|TRBV19|few
TGTGCCAGTAGTACACAGGGGGGCACAGATACGCAGTATTTT
CASSTQGGTDTQYF
>-|12|TRBJ1-2|TRBV29-1|many
TGCAGCGTCCGATCCGACAGATCTGGCTACACCTTC
CSVRSDRSGYTF
>TRBD1|14|TRBJ2-7|TRBV30|-
TGTGCCTGGAGGACCGGGACAGGGGGCTACGAGCAGTACTTC
CAWRTGTGGYEQYF
>TRBD1|15|TRBJ2-7|TRBV7-9|many
TGTGCCAGCAGCCTCATGACAGGGTCGGCCTACGAGCAGTACTTC
CASSLMTGSAYEQYF
>TRBD1|14|TRBJ2-3|TRBV7-7|-
TGTGCTAGCAGCTCGGACAGGGCCACAGATACGCAGTATTTT
CASSSDRATDTQYF
>-|10|TRBJ2-1|TRBV7-3|many
TGTGCCATTACTCCCAATGAGCAGTTCTTC
CAITPNEQFF
>-|15|TRBJ1-6|TRBV3-1|many
TGTGCCAGCACCCAGGTGGACGGATATAATTCACCCCTCCACTTT
CASTQVDGYNSPLHF
>TRBD2|14|TRBJ2-3|TRBV7-9|many
TGTGCCAGCAGTCTAGCGGGAGTCACAGATACGCAGTATTTT
CASSLAGVTDTQYF
>TRBD2|20|TRBJ2-7|TRBV28|many
TGTGCCAGCACCTCGCCCCCCGCGGACCCCGTCGGAGCGGGAGGTTACGAGCAGTACTTC
CASTSPPADPVGAGGYEQYF
>-|13|TRBJ1-5|TRBV19|few
TGTGCCAGTAGTATAAGGCTTAATCAGCCCCAGCATTTT
CASSIRLNQPQHF
>TRBD2|13|TRBJ2-1|TRBV28|-
TGTGCCATCTCTGGCGGGAGTCTTAATGAGCAGTTCTTC
CAISGGSLNEQFF